The present T cell receptor beta chain was sequenced within a study of molecular identifiers for immune sequencing clone quantification. This clonotype was seen a few times. Libraries used about 20,000 to 1,100,000 sorted naive CD8 T cells and 10%, 30% or 50% RNA input. Sorting defined naive CD8 T cells as CD8+CD4-CCR7+CD45RA+. The CDR3 has 16 residues. Trimming shortened V by 1 base and J by 9 bases, and 19 bases separated the two germline ends. Germline CDR1 SNHLY, CDR2 FYNNEI. TCRdb processed the PCR reads anew with MiXCR; each CDR3 protein has one entry. This table holds about 510,000 distinct CDR3 sequences, about 26% found once.

The V and J genes are TRBV2 and TRBJ2-1, with D perhaps matching TRBD1 or TRBD2 (5 bases each). Sequencing was carried out using naive CD8+ T cells from blood, with Jurkat cell RNA spiked in. Documented subset: FACS-sorted CD8+CD4-CCR7+CD45RA+ naive T cells. This receptor was obtained from a human donor in good health. Some libraries in this study had Jurkat cell RNA spiked in. The CDR3 sequence: CASSEVGSGKGSEQFF. In DNA, the CDR3 is TGTGCCAGCAGTGAAGTTGGTTCCGGGAAGGGGTCTGAGCAGTTCTTC. Full variable domain (rest looked up from reference TRBV2 and TRBJ2-1): EPEVTQTPSHQVTQMGQEVILRCVPISNHLYFYWYRQILGQKVEFLVSFYNNEISEKSEIFDDQFSVERPDGSNFTLKIRSTKLEDSAMYFCASSEVGSGKGSEQFFGPGTRLTVL.